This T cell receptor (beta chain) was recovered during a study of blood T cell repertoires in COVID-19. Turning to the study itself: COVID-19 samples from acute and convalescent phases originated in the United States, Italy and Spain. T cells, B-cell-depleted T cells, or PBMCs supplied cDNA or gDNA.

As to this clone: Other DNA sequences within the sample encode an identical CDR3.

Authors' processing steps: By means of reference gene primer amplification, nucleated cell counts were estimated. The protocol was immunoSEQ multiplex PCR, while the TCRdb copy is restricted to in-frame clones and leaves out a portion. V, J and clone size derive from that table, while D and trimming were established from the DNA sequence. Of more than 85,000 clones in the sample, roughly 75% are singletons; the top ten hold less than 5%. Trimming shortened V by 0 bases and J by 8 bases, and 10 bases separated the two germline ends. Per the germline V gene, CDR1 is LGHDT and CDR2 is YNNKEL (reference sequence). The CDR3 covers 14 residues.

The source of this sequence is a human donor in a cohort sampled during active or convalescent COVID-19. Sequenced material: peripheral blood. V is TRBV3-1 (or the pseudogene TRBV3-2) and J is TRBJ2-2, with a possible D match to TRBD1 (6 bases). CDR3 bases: TGTGCCAGCAGCCAAGATTCGGACAGAGGGGAGCTGTTTTTT. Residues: CASSQDSDRGELFF.